This T cell receptor beta chain was sequenced in a study of T cells in Graves' hyperthyroidism and ophthalmopathy. Germline V gene sequence: CDR1 LGHNA, CDR2 YNFKEQ. The CDR3 has 15 amino acids. Trimming removed 4 bases from V and 4 bases from J; junction bases left unmatched: 6. This clonotype was seen ten or more times. Amplification yielded TCR beta CDR3 regions, with RNA transcripts as the source. Using the HTBI primer set, a first-round RT-PCR was run on the TCR CDR3. TCRdb recomputed calls from the multiplex PCR reads with MiXCR, one row per CDR3 protein. The sample has roughly 200,000 distinct CDR3 sequences, approximately 20% seen once.

The V and J genes are TRBV4-2 and TRBJ1-4; 7 positions agree with TRBD1. The sequenced material came from blood. This receptor was identified in a man aged 35-49 years with Graves' hyperthyroidism. This chain's CDR3 is CASSLPGQHNEKLFF. CDR3 in DNA: TGTGCCAGCAGCCTACCGGGACAGCATAATGAAAAACTGTTTTTT.